This T cell receptor (beta chain) stems from a study of blood T cell repertoires in COVID-19. As for the study in general: PBMCs, B-cell-depleted T cells, or T cells were the source of the cDNA or gDNA that made up the material.

Profiled with immunoSEQ multiplex PCR; TCRdb holds only in-frame clones, not every one. The data contain roughly 200,000 clones, just under 90% of them seen just once; the ten biggest clones take up 6.2%. This clonotype was obtained from a man in his 60s who had recovered from COVID-19. Sequencing input: peripheral blood.

DNA for the CDR3: TGTGCCAGCATTAGGGAGGCTAGCGGAGATACGCAGTATTTT. Protein sequence: CASIREASGDTQYF. The chain has TRBV2 and TRBJ2-3; 7 nucleotides agree with TRBD2. This CDR3 is built from 14 residues. V lost 7 bases and J lost 5; bases outside the gene matches: 9. The germline CDR1 and CDR2 sequences are SNHLY and FYNNEI.